The T cell receptor beta chain under discussion was sequenced for a study of blood T cell repertoires in COVID-19. Measured with immunoSEQ multiplex PCR; TCRdb has only the in-frame clones, and not every one. The sample lists approximately 450,000 clones; 70% to 90% were seen once. This TCR was sampled from a young woman with acute COVID-19. Material for sequencing was PBMCs or T cells enriched from blood (not recorded which).

CDR3 loop: CAWSHSLGQGAYNSPLHF. As DNA, the CDR3 is TGTGCCTGGAGTCATTCTCTTGGACAGGGTGCTTATAATTCACCCCTCCACTTT. The rearrangement joins TRBV30 to TRBJ1-6; 8 positions agree with TRBD1. This CDR3 is 18 amino acids long. Germline assignment: CDR1 GTSNPN and CDR2 SVGIG (reference sequence). V lost 2 bases and J lost 4; bases outside the gene matches: 13. The whole variable domain, remainder taken from reference TRBV30 and TRBJ1-6, is SQTIHQWPATLVQPVGSPLSLECTVEGTSNPNLYWYRQAAGRGLQLLFYSVGIGQISSEVPQNLSASRPQDRQFILSSKKLLLSDSGFYLCAWSHSLGQGAYNSPLHFGNGTRLTVT.